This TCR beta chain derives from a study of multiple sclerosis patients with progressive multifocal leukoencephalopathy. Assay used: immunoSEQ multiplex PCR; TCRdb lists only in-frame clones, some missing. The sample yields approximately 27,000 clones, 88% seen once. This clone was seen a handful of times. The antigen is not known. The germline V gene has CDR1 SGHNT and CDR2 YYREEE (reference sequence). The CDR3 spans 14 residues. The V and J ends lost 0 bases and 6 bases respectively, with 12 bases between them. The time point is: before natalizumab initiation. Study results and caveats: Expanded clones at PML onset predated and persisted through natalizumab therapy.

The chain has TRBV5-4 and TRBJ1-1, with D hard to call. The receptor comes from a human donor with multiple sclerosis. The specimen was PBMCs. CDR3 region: CASSLATVAPEAFF. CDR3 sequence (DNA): TGTGCCAGCAGCTTGGCAACAGTGGCCCCTGAAGCTTTCTTT.